Each of the 8 T cell receptor beta chains below was sequenced from the same sample in a study of long-term antiretroviral therapy in people with HIV. The libraries were made with immunoSEQ v3.0 at survey level. Clones were sequenced by immunoSEQ multiplex PCR, and TCRdb holds only the in-frame ones, with some missing. In the table there are approximately 24,000 clones, approximately 95% of which are singletons. The sample was unsorted PBMCs, taken about 4.7 years after starting antiretroviral therapy. The receptors derive from a woman aged 50 to 65 with HIV.

The chain combines TRBV9 with TRBJ1-3; D unclear. Trimming took off 3 bases at V and 0 bases at J, with 13 bases between the two ends. The CDR3 covers 16 residues. Germline V gene sequence: CDR1 SGDLS, CDR2 YYNGEE. CDR3 region: CASSASYRSSGNTIYF. For the CDR3, the DNA is TGTGCCAGCAGCGCCTCCTACCGAAGCTCTGGAAACACCATATATTTT.

With respect to this clone: At one end, the junction sequence differs from germline, possibly due to a read error. The chain uses TRBV11-2 and TRBJ2-1; D is unresolved. The CDR3 is 17 residues long. CDR1 and CDR2 (germline): SGHAT, FQNNGV. The CDR3 region has the DNA TGTGCCAGCAGCTTAGGCGGAGTGGGGATCCGGACCAACTTTAACCTCTTC. This sequence encodes CASSLGGVGIRTNFNLF.

The V call is TRBV7-9, the J call TRBJ2-1; D possibly corresponds to TRBD1 (6 bases). CDR1 and CDR2 from the germline V gene are SEHNR and FQNEAQ (reference sequence). The CDR3 totals 15 residues. V was shortened by 5 bases and J by 11 bases, with 22 bases between the two germline ends. The CDR3 here is CASSLYDRFHPQQFF. The CDR3 DNA is TGTGCCAGCAGCCTCTACGACAGGTTTCACCCCCAGCAGTTCTTC.

V usage is TRBV10-3 and J usage is TRBJ1-3; D unresolved. The germline gives CDR1 ENHRY, CDR2 SYGVKD. The CDR3 spans 17 residues. V was shortened by 0 bases and J by 0 bases, with 12 bases between the two germline ends. The CDR3 loop reads CAISESGRLISGNTIYF. The DNA of the CDR3 is TGTGCCATCAGTGAGTCGGGCAGGCTCATCTCTGGAAACACCATATATTTT.

This sequence joins TRBV2 and TRBJ1-5; D possibly corresponds to TRBD1 (5 bases). Trimming shortened V by 3 bases and J by 2 bases, and 8 bases separated the two germline ends. Germline values: CDR1 SNHLY, CDR2 FYNNEI. This CDR3 spans 14 amino acids. The CDR3 DNA reads TGTGCCAGCAGTGACGACAGCGGCAATCAGCCCCAGCATTTT. This sequence encodes CASSDDSGNQPQHF.

The rearrangement uses TRBV2 and TRBJ2-5, with 8 bases identical to TRBD2. The CDR3 covers 15 residues. Per the germline V gene, CDR1 is SNHLY and CDR2 is FYNNEI. The V segment lost 2 bases and the J segment 3 bases; nucleotides outside the gene matches: 5. The CDR3, as DNA: TGTGCCAGCAGTGAAACGGGAGGGTGGAAAGAGACCCAGTACTTC. Encoded protein: CASSETGGWKETQYF.

The chain employs TRBV7-6 and TRBJ1-3; D uncertain. The CDR3 contains 15 residues. Germline loops: CDR1 SGHVS, CDR2 FNYEAQ. V was trimmed by 1 base and J by 2 bases, leaving 9 bases between them. CDR3 nucleotide sequence: TGTGCCAGCAGCTTAGAACCGATTACTGGAAACACCATATATTTT. It specifies CASSLEPITGNTIYF. Using reference TRBV7-6 and TRBJ1-3 for the parts outside the CDR3, the full variable domain is GAGVSQSPRYKVTKRGQDVALRCDPISGHVSLYWYRQALGQGPEFLTYFNYEAQQDKSGLPNDRFSAERPEGSISTLTIQRTEQRDSAMYRCASSLEPITGNTIYFGEGSWLTVV.

The chain couples TRBV5-1 to TRBJ1-4, with TRBD1 identical over 7 bases. CDR3 size: 15 residues. The junction had 6 bases not matched to a gene; V was cut back by 3 bases and J by 4 bases. The germline gives CDR1 SGHRS, CDR2 YFSETQ. In DNA form, the CDR3 reads TGCGCCAGCAGCTGGGGACAGATCGGTAATGAAAAACTGTTTTTT. It yields the protein CASSWGQIGNEKLFF.